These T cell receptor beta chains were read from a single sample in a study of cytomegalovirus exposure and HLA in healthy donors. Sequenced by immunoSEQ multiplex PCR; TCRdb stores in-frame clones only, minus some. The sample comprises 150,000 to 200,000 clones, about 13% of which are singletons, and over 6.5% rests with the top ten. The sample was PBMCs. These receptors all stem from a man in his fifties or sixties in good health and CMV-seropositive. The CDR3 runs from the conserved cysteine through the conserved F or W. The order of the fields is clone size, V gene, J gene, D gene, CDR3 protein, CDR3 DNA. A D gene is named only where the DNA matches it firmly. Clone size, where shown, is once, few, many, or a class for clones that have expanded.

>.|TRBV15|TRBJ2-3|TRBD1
CATSRSGTGGPDTQYF
TGTGCCACCAGCAGGTCCGGGACAGGGGGCCCAGATACGCAGTATTTT
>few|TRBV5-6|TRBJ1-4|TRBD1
CASSLPGTGGEKLFF
TGTGCCAGCAGCTTACCCGGGACAGGGGGGGAAAAACTGTTTTTT
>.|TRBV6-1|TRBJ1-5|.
CASSEARGRSQPQHF
TGTGCCAGCAGTGAAGCCAGGGGTAGAAGCCAGCCCCAGCATTTT
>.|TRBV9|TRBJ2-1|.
CASSVGPIVNNEQFF
TGTGCCAGCAGCGTAGGGCCAATCGTCAACAATGAGCAGTTCTTC
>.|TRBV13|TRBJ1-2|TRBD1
CASSPQGSYGYTF
TGTGCCAGCAGCCCACAGGGGAGCTATGGCTACACCTTC
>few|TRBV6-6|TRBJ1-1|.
CASSPLTTGNTEAFF
TGTGCCAGCAGTCCACTTACGACGGGAAACACTGAAGCTTTCTTT
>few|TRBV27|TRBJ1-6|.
CASWGEGRNSPLHF
TGTGCCAGCTGGGGAGAGGGTAGGAATTCACCCCTCCACTTT
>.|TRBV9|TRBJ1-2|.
CASSVAGTPKFGYGYTF
TGTGCCAGCAGCGTAGCTGGGACTCCCAAGTTCGGCTATGGCTACACCTTC
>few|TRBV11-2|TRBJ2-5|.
CASSLKGQHQGTQYF
TGTGCCAGCAGCTTAAAAGGACAGCATCAGGGGACCCAGTACTTC
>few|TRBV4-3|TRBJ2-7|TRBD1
CASSQDIGTGGLEQYF
TGCGCCAGCAGCCAAGATATAGGGACAGGGGGGCTCGAGCAGTACTTC
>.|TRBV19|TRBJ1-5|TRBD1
CASTIDRVYQPQHF
TGTGCCAGTACTATAGACAGGGTGTATCAGCCCCAGCATTTT
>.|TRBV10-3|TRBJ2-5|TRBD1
CAISGFGQGAEETQYF
TGTGCCATCAGTGGGTTCGGACAGGGGGCAGAAGAGACCCAGTACTTC
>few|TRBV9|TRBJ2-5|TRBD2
CASSPSGGVKETQYF
TGTGCCAGCAGCCCTAGCGGGGGGGTTAAAGAGACCCAGTACTTC
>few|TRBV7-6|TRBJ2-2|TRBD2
CASSFFVAGETGELFF
TGTGCCAGCAGCTTCTTCGTAGCGGGGGAGACCGGGGAGCTGTTTTTT
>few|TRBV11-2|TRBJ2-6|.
CASSFRGTTSGANVLTF
TGTGCCAGCAGCTTTAGGGGTACCACTTCTGGGGCCAACGTCCTGACTTTC
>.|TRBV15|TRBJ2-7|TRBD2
CATSRVLSGTSGNEQYF
TGTGCCACCAGCAGAGTTCTTTCCGGGACTAGCGGTAACGAGCAGTACTTC
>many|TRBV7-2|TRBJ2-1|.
CASSLTVYNEQFF
TGTGCCAGCAGCTTAACAGTTTACAATGAGCAGTTCTTC
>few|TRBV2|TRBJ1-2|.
CASSGLRGIGYTF
TGTGCCAGCAGTGGACTGAGGGGGATTGGCTACACCTTC
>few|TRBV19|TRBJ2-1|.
CASSIASVNEQFF
TGTGCCAGTAGTATAGCTAGCGTCAATGAGCAGTTCTTC
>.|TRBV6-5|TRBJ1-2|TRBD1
CASRRGTGLGGYTF
TGTGCCAGCAGACGCGGGACAGGCCTCGGAGGCTACACCTTC